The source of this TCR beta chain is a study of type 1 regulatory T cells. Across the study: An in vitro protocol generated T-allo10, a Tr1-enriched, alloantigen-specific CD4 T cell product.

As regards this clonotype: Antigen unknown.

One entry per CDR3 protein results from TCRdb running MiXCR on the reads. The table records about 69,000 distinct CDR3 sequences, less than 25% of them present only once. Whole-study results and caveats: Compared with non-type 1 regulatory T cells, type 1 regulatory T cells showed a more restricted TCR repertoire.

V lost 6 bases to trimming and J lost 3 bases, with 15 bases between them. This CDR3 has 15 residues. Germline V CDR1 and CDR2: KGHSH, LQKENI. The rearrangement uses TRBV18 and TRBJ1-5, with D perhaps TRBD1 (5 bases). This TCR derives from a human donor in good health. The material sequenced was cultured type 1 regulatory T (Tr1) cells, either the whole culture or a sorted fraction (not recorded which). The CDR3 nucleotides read TGTGCCAGCTCCCCTAACGGGGGGGACAATCAGCCCCAGCATTTT. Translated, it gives CASSPNGGDNQPQHF.